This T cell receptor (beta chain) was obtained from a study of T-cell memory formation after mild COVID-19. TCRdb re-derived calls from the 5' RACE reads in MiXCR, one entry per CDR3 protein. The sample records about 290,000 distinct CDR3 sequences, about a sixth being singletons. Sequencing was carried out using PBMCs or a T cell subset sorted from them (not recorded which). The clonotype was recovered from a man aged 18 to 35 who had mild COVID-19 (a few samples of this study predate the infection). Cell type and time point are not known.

The CDR3 sequence: CASSQGQGAEGYTF. CDR3 nucleotides: TGTGCCAGCAGCCAGGGACAGGGGGCGGAGGGCTACACCTTC. This chain connects TRBV7-3 to TRBJ1-2; 12 positions match TRBD1. In germline, CDR1 is SGHTA, CDR2 FQGTGA. V gave up 5 bases and J gave up 8 bases; unmatched junction bases: 6. The CDR3 totals 14 residues.